This entry lists 19 T cell receptor beta chains sequenced from one sample in a study of cytomegalovirus exposure and HLA in healthy donors. The PCR ran on 60 Vbeta and 13 Jbeta primers. Only in-frame clones appear in the TCRdb table, and some are missing; sequencing was by immunoSEQ multiplex PCR. Recorded for this sample: about 130,000 clones. Sequenced sample: PBMCs. These TCRs come from a woman between 55 and 75 years old in good health and CMV-seronegative.

V is TRBV28 and J is TRBJ1-5; maybe TRBD1 (6 bases). CDR3 length: 14 residues. The V and J ends lost 5 bases and 5 bases respectively, with 13 bases between them. Germline V gene data show CDR1 as MDHEN and CDR2 as SYDVKM. The CDR3 spells CASSQYRVYQPQHF. The CDR3 nucleotides are TGTGCCAGCAGTCAGTACAGGGTTTATCAGCCCCAGCATTTT. The complete variable domain, with remaining parts taken from reference TRBV28 and TRBJ1-5, reads DVKVTQSSRYLVKRTGEKVFLECVQDMDHENMFWYRQDPGLGLRLIYFSYDVKMKEKGDIPEGYSVSREKKERFSLILESASTNQTSMYLCASSQYRVYQPQHFGDGTRLSIL.

The chain links TRBV28 to TRBJ2-1; 8 nucleotides align to TRBD1. The germline V gene encodes CDR1 MDHEN and CDR2 SYDVKM. After removal of 5 bases from V and 5 bases from J, the junction contained 8 bases not matched to a gene. The CDR3 loop spans 15 amino acids. The CDR3 spells CASSRWGQDNNEQFF. The CDR3 coding sequence is TGTGCCAGCAGTCGCTGGGGACAGGATAACAATGAGCAGTTCTTC.

The J gene is TRBJ1-4, the V gene TRBV4-1; no reliable D call. This CDR3 region has 16 residues. V was shortened by 4 bases and J by 0 bases, with 12 bases between the two germline ends. CDR1 and CDR2 (germline): MGHRA, YSYEKL. The CDR3 sequence is CASSPPGSATNEKLFF. CDR3 bases: TGCGCCAGCAGCCCCCCCGGGTCTGCAACTAATGAAAAACTGTTTTTT.

This chain joins TRBV15 and TRBJ1-2; TRBD1 matches 9 bases. Germline V CDR1 and CDR2: LNHNV, YYDKDF (reference sequence). CDR3 length equals 15 residues. V trimming: 7 bases; J trimming: 8 bases; junction bases outside the gene matches: 14. The CDR3 nucleotides are TGTGCCACCACCTCCGGAACGTTGGGACAGGGAGGCTACACCTTC. As protein: CATTSGTLGQGGYTF. The full variable domain, its missing parts supplied by reference TRBV15 and TRBJ1-2, is DAMVIQNPRYQVTQFGKPVTLSCSQTLNHNVMYWYQQKSSQAPKLLFHYYDKDFNNEADTPDNFQSRRPNTSFCFLDIRSPGLGDTAMYLCATTSGTLGQGGYTFGSGTRLTVV.

The chain has TRBV5-5 and TRBJ1-5, with 10 bases aligning to TRBD1. This CDR3 has 17 residues. Trimming removed 4 bases from V and 2 bases from J; junction bases left unmatched: 9. Per germline, CDR1 SGHKS and CDR2 YYEKEE (reference sequence). DNA for the CDR3: TGTGCCAGCAGCCGAGGACAGGGGGACGGTGGCAATCAGCCCCAGCATTTT. Protein product: CASSRGQGDGGNQPQHF.

Comments on this clone: Distinct nucleotide sequences in the sample also encode this CDR3. The rearrangement joins TRBV10-3 to TRBJ1-3, with TRBD1 as a possible D gene (6 bases). This CDR3 spans 15 amino acids. V lost 6 bases and J 2 bases, leaving 14 bases between the germline ends. Germline V gene lookup returns CDR1 ENHRY and CDR2 SYGVKD. The CDR3 region has the DNA TGTGCCATCAGCCCGGCAGGACAGACTGGAAACACCATATATTTT. Protein: CAISPAGQTGNTIYF.

This chain connects TRBV19 to TRBJ1-4, with D possibly TRBD1 on 5 matching bases. The CDR3 is made up of 19 amino acids. V lost 3 bases, J lost 2 bases, and 22 bases lay in between. Germline V gene lookup returns CDR1 LNHDA and CDR2 SQIVND (reference sequence). CDR3 in DNA: TGTGCCAGTAGTATCCTAAGTTGGCAGGGAAAGGGGACTAATGAAAAACTGTTTTTT. Protein: CASSILSWQGKGTNEKLFF.

The gene calls are TRBV29-1 and TRBJ1-2; TRBD1 agrees at 10 bases. Germline CDR1 SQVTM, CDR2 ANQGSEA. The CDR3 totals 13 residues. V shed 2 bases and J 8 bases; nucleotides not matched to a gene: 5. CDR3 nucleotide sequence: TGCAGCGTTGAAAGGACAGGGGGTTACGGCTACACCTTC. It encodes CSVERTGGYGYTF.

The chain couples TRBV6-1 to TRBJ2-2, with D perhaps TRBD2 (6 bases). The CDR3 extends over 15 amino acids. Germline V lookup: CDR1 MNHNS, CDR2 SASEGT. V gave up 2 bases and J gave up 2 bases, with 9 bases separating them. The CDR3 nucleotides are TGTGCCAGCAGTGAATCGGGACTTAACACCGGGGAGCTGTTTTTT. Translating gives CASSESGLNTGELFF.

The V gene is TRBV2, the J gene TRBJ1-3; maybe TRBD1 (5 bases). V lost 6 bases and J lost 2, with 8 bases in between. The CDR3 has 13 amino acids. Germline assignment: CDR1 SNHLY and CDR2 FYNNEI. CDR3 sequence reads: CASRVTAGNTIYF. The CDR3 nucleotides read TGTGCCAGCAGGGTGACAGCTGGAAACACCATATATTTT. Looking up the rest from reference TRBV2 and TRBJ1-3 gives the full variable domain: EPEVTQTPSHQVTQMGQEVILRCVPISNHLYFYWYRQILGQKVEFLVSFYNNEISEKSEIFDDQFSVERPDGSNFTLKIRSTKLEDSAMYFCASRVTAGNTIYFGEGSWLTVV.

The J gene is TRBJ1-6, the V gene TRBV4-1; no clear D. Germline V lookup: CDR1 MGHRA, CDR2 YSYEKL. There are 12 residues in the CDR3. The germline V and J ends were trimmed by 1 base and 9 bases, with 4 bases remaining between them. CDR3 in DNA: TGCGCCAGCAGCCAAGTCGGTTCACCCCTCCACTTT. Translated: CASSQVGSPLHF.

The rearrangement joins TRBV5-1 to TRBJ2-6, with 8 positions matching TRBD1. V gave up 0 bases and J gave up 1 base; unmatched junction bases: 3. This CDR3 spans 17 amino acids. Germline V gene data show CDR1 as SGHRS and CDR2 as YFSETQ. The CDR3: CASSLGGQGSGANVLTF. CDR3 bases: TGCGCCAGCAGCTTGGGAGGACAGGGATCTGGGGCCAACGTCCTGACTTTC.

The CDR3 coding sequence is TGTGCCAGCAGTGCGGAGCTGAACACTGAAGCTTTCTTT. Translating it yields CASSAELNTEAFF. The V and J genes are TRBV6-4 and TRBJ1-1; D gene ambiguous. The CDR3 is made up of 13 amino acids. V dropped 4 bases and J dropped 0 bases, with 6 bases sitting between them. Germline V gives CDR1 MRHNA, CDR2 SNTAGT.

The genes are TRBV19 and TRBJ1-2, with TRBD1 matching over 9 bases. V was clipped by 4 bases and J by 7 bases; unmatched bases: 10. Germline assignment: CDR1 LNHDA and CDR2 SQIVND (reference sequence). The CDR3 contains 15 residues. The CDR3 nucleotides read TGTGCCAGTAGTACAAAAACAGGGGGCGCCTCTGGCTACACCTTC. Its protein is CASSTKTGGASGYTF.

This chain joins TRBV5-1 and TRBJ2-2; 8 bases line up with TRBD2. This CDR3 has 15 residues. Germline V lookup: CDR1 SGHRS, CDR2 YFSETQ. The trim removed 4 bases at V and 6 bases at J, leaving 8 bases unmatched. The chain's CDR3 is CASSRGGSRAGELFF. The CDR3 region has the DNA TGCGCCAGCAGCCGGGGGGGCAGCCGGGCCGGGGAGCTGTTTTTT.

As concerns this clone: At the DNA level, this CDR3 is encoded by other sequences in the same sample as well. The chain employs TRBV7-8 and TRBJ2-1; 15 nucleotides line up with TRBD2. CDR1 is SGHVS, CDR2 FQNEAQ, per germline. The CDR3 is 18 amino acids. Trimming removed 5 bases from V and 3 bases from J; junction bases left unmatched: 8. CDR3 sequence reads: CASSPGLAGGRFYNEQFF. The CDR3 coding sequence is TGTGCCAGCAGCCCAGGACTAGCGGGGGGGCGGTTCTACAATGAGCAGTTCTTC.

J is TRBJ1-5 and V is TRBV27; D not resolved. Germline-derived CDR1 and CDR2 are MNHEY and SMNVEV (reference sequence). The CDR3 contains 14 residues. V lost 7 bases and J lost 0, with 10 bases in between. CDR3 protein: CASNNRPSNQPQHF. CDR3 bases: TGTGCCAGCAACAACCGCCCTAGCAATCAGCCCCAGCATTTT.

The chain links TRBV4-1 to TRBJ1-1, with TRBD1 matching over 8 bases. Looked up from germline, CDR1 is MGHRA and CDR2 is YSYEKL. The V gene end was trimmed by 2 bases and the J gene end by 1 base; junction bases not matched to a gene: 3. This CDR3 is 15 amino acids long. The CDR3 bases are TGCGCCAGCAGCCAAAACCAGGGGGCGAACACTGAAGCTTTCTTT. It specifies CASSQNQGANTEAFF.

Regarding this clone: One junction end disagrees with the germline gene, perhaps due to a read error. The genes are TRBV4-1 and TRBJ2-1; 15 bases line up with TRBD2. The CDR3 totals 14 residues. Germline values: CDR1 MGHRA, CDR2 YSYEKL. The CDR3 sequence is CASRLPGTSGGRVF. The CDR3 bases are TGCGCCAGCAGACTCCCCGGGACTAGCGGGGGGAGGGTCTTC.